One and the same sample provided the 6 T cell receptor beta chains below, sequenced in a study of cytomegalovirus exposure and HLA in healthy donors. Data came from immunoSEQ multiplex PCR; TCRdb stores just in-frame clones and leaves some out. Counted here are 90,000 to 100,000 clones, roughly nine tenths occurring once; the ten biggest clones make up around 6%. The sample taken for sequencing was PBMCs. The receptors here all came from a man between 18 and 35 years old in good health and CMV-seropositive.

The chain is built from TRBV11-2 and TRBJ2-7; 7 positions agree with TRBD2. With 8 bases clipped from V and 1 base from J, the junction kept 8 bases outside the gene matches. Germline V gene sequence: CDR1 SGHAT, CDR2 FQNNGV. CDR3 size: 14 residues. The chain's CDR3 is CASAAGWGSYEQYF. The CDR3 nucleotides read TGTGCCAGCGCAGCGGGGTGGGGGTCCTACGAGCAGTACTTC.

This clone showed up just once. The chain recombines TRBV5-4 with TRBJ2-1, with 8 bases that match TRBD2. The CDR3 spans 15 residues. The trim removed 4 bases at V and 8 bases at J, leaving 11 bases unmatched. Looked up from germline, CDR1 is SGHNT and CDR2 is YYREEE (reference sequence). The CDR3 DNA follows: TGTGCCAGCAGCACAATGAGCGGGGGTGTAGATGAGCAGTTCTTC. It encodes CASSTMSGGVDEQFF.

V and J are TRBV6-6 and TRBJ1-1; 7 bases align to TRBD1. Germline V gene data show CDR1 as MNHNY and CDR2 as SVGAGI (reference sequence). V was clipped by 11 bases and J by 3 bases; unmatched bases: 6. The CDR3 totals 12 residues. The CDR3 protein is CAGRTGDTEAFF. CDR3 sequence (DNA): TGTGCCGGACGCACAGGGGACACTGAAGCTTTCTTT.

V is TRBV5-6 and J is TRBJ2-5; 10 bases are a match to TRBD2. The CDR3 extends over 15 amino acids. The V gene's germline CDR1 is SGHDT and CDR2 YYEEEE. V lost 0 bases, J lost 4 bases, and 3 bases stayed unmatched. This chain's CDR3 is CASSLVVAGGETQYF. CDR3 DNA sequence: TGTGCCAGCAGCTTGGTAGTAGCGGGGGGAGAGACCCAGTACTTC.

This chain links TRBV11-2 with TRBJ2-1; TRBD2 agrees at 12 bases. This CDR3 spans 17 amino acids. From germline, CDR1 is SGHAT and CDR2 FQNNGV. The J segment lost 7 bases and the V segment lost 3 bases, leaving 10 bases of the junction unmatched. The CDR3 spells CASSLRRLAGVPNEQFF. CDR3 nucleotide sequence: TGTGCCAGCAGCTTGAGACGACTAGCGGGAGTACCTAATGAGCAGTTCTTC.

J is TRBJ1-5 and V is TRBV7-2, with D perhaps TRBD1 (6 bases). Germline V gene lookup returns CDR1 SGHTA and CDR2 FQGNSA. The CDR3 loop spans 13 amino acids. V was trimmed by 5 bases and J by 10 bases, leaving 15 bases between them. The CDR3: CASSRRQDSPQHF. The DNA for the CDR3 is TGTGCCAGCAGCCGCCGCCAGGACAGCCCCCAGCATTTT.